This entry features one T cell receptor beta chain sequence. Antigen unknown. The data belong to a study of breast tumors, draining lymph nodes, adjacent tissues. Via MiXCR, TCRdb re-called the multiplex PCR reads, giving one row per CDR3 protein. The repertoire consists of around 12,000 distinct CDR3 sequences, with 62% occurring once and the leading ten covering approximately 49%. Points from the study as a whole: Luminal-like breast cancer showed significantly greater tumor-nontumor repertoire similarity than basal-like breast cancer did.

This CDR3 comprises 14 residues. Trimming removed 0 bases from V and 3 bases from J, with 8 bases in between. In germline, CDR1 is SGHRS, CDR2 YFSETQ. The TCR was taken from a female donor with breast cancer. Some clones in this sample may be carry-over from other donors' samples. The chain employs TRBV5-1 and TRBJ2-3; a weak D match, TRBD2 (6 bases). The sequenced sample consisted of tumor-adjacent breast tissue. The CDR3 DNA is TGCGCCAGCAGCTTGGCTAGCGAAACAGATACGCAGTATTTT. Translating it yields CASSLASETDTQYF.